Sequencing of this TCR beta chain was carried out in a study of blood T cell repertoires in COVID-19 (TCRdb year 2020). Looking at the study overall: Samples covering the acute and convalescent phases of COVID-19 were provided by collaborators in the United States, Italy and Spain. The prospective study material was composed of cDNA or gDNA derived from T cells, B-cell-depleted T cells, or PBMCs. Deeply sampled blood TCRbeta repertoires from subjects exposed to, actively infected with, or recovered from COVID-19 were included in the dataset. The repertoires were released in a freely available public database intended as a resource for research on the immune response to SARS-CoV-2. Samples came from the ongoing ImmuneRACE study (first 160 participants) plus 1,254 subjects from 6 global collaborators. The sample metadata nearly always contained a de-identified subject ID, COVID-19 status, age in years and sex. Where available, HLA class I and class II types were taken from metadata supplied by the sample provider and were not determined by assay-based typing.

The junction shows trimming of 6 bases on V and 2 bases on J, and the gene matches do not reach 3 bases of it. The CDR3 runs 14 residues from the cysteine to the phenylalanine. CDR3 DNA only is kept here, 42 bases in frame from base 1. The germline V gene encodes CDR1 MDHEN and CDR2 SYDVKM. A remark on this clone: Its antigen is not yet known. No qualities accompany the bases; no much larger clone lies one base away.

One collaborating source in Seattle enrolled patients during active infection and followed them longitudinally through the course of disease. Each collaborating institution followed its own protocols to collect whole blood in K2EDTA tubes. Collaborator samples were shipped for TCRbeta analysis as frozen whole blood, isolated PBMCs, or DNA extracted from either sample type. Study-wide findings and limitations: The quantity of clinical and demographic metadata differed by source and by participant and was supplied without curation.

TCRbeta CDR3 regions were amplified from genomic DNA by means of the immunoSEQ Assay, a bias-controlled multiplex PCR. The original methods were these. Within the assay, amplification of reference gene primers was used to estimate how many nucleated cells each sample contained. Sequence reads were collapsed and filtered to measure the absolute abundance of every unique TCRbeta CDR3 rearrangement. For each sample, productive Simpson clonality was calculated as the square root of Simpson's diversity index across productive rearrangements. TCRdb carries this immuneACCESS record with in-frame sequences only. Its versions omit some clonotypes, under half of them owing to an unresolved V gene in the studies checked, with the rest unexplained. Clone size and V and J calls were adopted from that table, with D and trimming inferred from the DNA. This sample gives some 160,000 clones in total; roughly 80% of them show up just once. Around 8% of the sample is taken by the ten largest.

The specimen was peripheral blood. The receptor was isolated from a woman of 80 years or more with COVID-19, enrolled during active disease. In this chain, TRBV28 is recombined with TRBJ1-4; TRBD1 aligns with 7 central bases. The sequenced DNA is TGTGCCAGCAGACAGGGGTGGACTAATGAAAAACTGTTTTTT. This translates into CASRQGWTNEKLFF.